Listed below are T cell receptor beta chains from one sample, sequenced in a study of T cell responses to AZD1222 COVID-19 vaccine. The repertoire was sequenced with immunoSEQ multiplex PCR; TCRdb's copy has only in-frame clones and lacks some. The sample lists around 110,000 clones, over 80% seen once, with 5% to 8% in the top ten. The source material was peripheral blood, sampled 28 days after the second AZD1222 dose. These receptors were collected from an adult who received the AZD1222 COVID-19 vaccine. CDR3s include the opening cysteine and the closing phenylalanine or tryptophan. Fields, in order: J gene, V gene, CDR3 protein.

TRBJ1-2 | TRBV27 | CASSIRQAGGGYTF
TRBJ2-5 | TRBV5-1 | CASSGSNQETQYF
TRBJ1-2 | TRBV3-1/TRBV3-2 | CASSPTGTVLGRGYTF
TRBJ2-1 | TRBV29-1 | CSVFGTSGTYNEQFF
TRBJ2-6 | TRBV11-2 | CASSHRGGASGANVLTF
TRBJ2-2 | TRBV6-1 | CASSESSDTGELFF
TRBJ1-2 | TRBV6-5 | CASRYPDRADGYTF
TRBJ2-2 | TRBV19 | CASTTDPSGTGELFF
TRBJ1-1 | TRBV30 | CAWSPGLNTEAFF
TRBJ1-2 | TRBV9 | CASSATGMARYGYTF
TRBJ1-2 | TRBV6-5 | CASSFTGSWGYGYTF
TRBJ1-2 | TRBV6-2/TRBV6-3 | CASSWDRVNYGYTF
TRBJ1-2 | TRBV5-8 | CASSQHGGYTF
TRBJ1-5 | TRBV5-8 | CASSFTDRGYYSNQPQHF
TRBJ1-2 | TRBV30 | CAWSVGTGGYTF
TRBJ2-7 | TRBV12-5 | CASGLVGEEQYF
TRBJ2-7 | TRBV19 | CASSASGTGSYEQYF
TRBJ2-3 | TRBV2 | CASRFGIGDTQYF